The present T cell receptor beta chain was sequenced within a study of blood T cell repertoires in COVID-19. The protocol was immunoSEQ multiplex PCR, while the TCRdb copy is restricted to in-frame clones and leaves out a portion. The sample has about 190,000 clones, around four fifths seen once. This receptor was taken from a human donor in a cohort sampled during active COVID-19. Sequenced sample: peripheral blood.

CDR3 protein: CASSAGLAGEYEQYF. Written as DNA, the CDR3 is TGTGCCAGCAGCGCCGGACTAGCGGGAGAATACGAGCAGTACTTC. J is TRBJ2-7 and V is TRBV5-6; 13 nucleotides match TRBD2. The junction had 5 bases not matched to a gene; V was cut back by 4 bases and J by 4 bases. The germline V gene has CDR1 SGHDT and CDR2 YYEEEE. CDR3 size: 15 residues.